This entry lists 7 T cell receptor beta chains sequenced from one sample in a study of memory CD4+ T cells and cytomegalovirus serostatus. Single viable CD3+CD4+CD8-CD45RO+ cells were sorted as the memory CD4+ T cells. Some clones are missing from TCRdb's copy, which holds only in-frame ones; the method was immunoSEQ multiplex PCR. The repertoire consists of about 58,000 clones, with roughly 84% occurring once and the leading ten covering approximately 0.5%. Sequenced sample: memory CD4+ T cells from blood. These receptors all come from an adult in good health and CMV-seronegative. Some clones in this sample may be carry-over from other donors' samples.

This clone was seen only once. The CDR3 here is CASSENPTDTQYF. The CDR3 DNA sequence: TGTGCCAGCAGTGAGAACCCCACAGATACGCAGTATTTT. This chain connects TRBV25-1 to TRBJ2-3; D is unresolved. V shed 3 bases and J shed 2 bases, with 6 bases lying between them. CDR1 is MGHDK, CDR2 SYGVNS, per germline. CDR3 length equals 13 residues.

V is TRBV9 and J is TRBJ2-3, with TRBD2 matching over 10 bases. CDR1 is SGDLS and CDR2 is YYNGEE in the germline V gene. The junction had 8 bases not matched to a gene; V was cut back by 1 base and J by 6 bases. CDR3 length: 16 amino acids. The CDR3 reads CASSVSTAGGRDTQYF. CDR3 sequence (DNA): TGTGCCAGCAGCGTAAGCACAGCGGGAGGGAGGGATACGCAGTATTTT.

Here the CDR3 reads CASSLGTNTGELFF. The CDR3 nucleotides are TGTGCCAGCAGCTTAGGGACGAACACCGGGGAGCTGTTTTTT. The J gene is TRBJ2-2, the V gene TRBV7-8; D call uncertain. Germline-derived CDR1 and CDR2 are SGHVS and FQNEAQ. This CDR3 comprises 14 residues. V was cut by 1 base and J by 0 bases, with 3 bases left in between.

In its sample, this clone was seen a few times. The chain has TRBV15 and TRBJ1-2; no clear D gene. Trimming stripped 1 base from V and 3 bases from J, with 12 bases between. This CDR3 contains 15 residues. Germline lookup yields CDR1 LNHNV and CDR2 YYDKDF (reference sequence). CDR3 sequence (DNA): TGTGCCACCAGCAGAGGAGGAGGAGATGACTATGGCTACACCTTC. This translates into CATSRGGGDDYGYTF.

The rearrangement links TRBV28 to TRBJ1-2, with TRBD1 matching over 12 bases. There are 20 residues in the CDR3. Germline-derived CDR1 and CDR2 are MDHEN and SYDVKM. The ends lost 5 bases at V and 5 bases at J; junction bases unmatched: 21. The CDR3 loop reads CASSKSAGQGAVPLRYGYTF. The CDR3 DNA reads TGTGCCAGCAGTAAAAGTGCGGGACAGGGGGCTGTACCCCTTCGATATGGCTACACCTTC.

The chain has TRBV30 and TRBJ2-1; possibly TRBD2 for D (6 bases). This CDR3 is 15 amino acids long. Germline V gene data show CDR1 as GTSNPN and CDR2 as SVGIG (reference sequence). Trimming left V 1 base short and J 0 bases short, with 10 bases between. CDR3 amino acids: CAWSAGGSSYNEQFF. In DNA form, the CDR3 reads TGTGCCTGGAGTGCCGGAGGGAGCTCCTACAATGAGCAGTTCTTC.

The J gene is TRBJ2-1, the V gene TRBV4-3, with 7 nucleotides matching TRBD2. Trimming cost V 0 bases and J 2 bases; bases outside gene matches: 4. Germline V gene sequence: CDR1 LGHNA, CDR2 YSLEER. This CDR3 is built from 16 residues. CDR3 sequence (DNA): TGCGCCAGCAGCCAAGATCTTGGACTAGCCTACAATGAGCAGTTCTTC. Translating it yields CASSQDLGLAYNEQFF.